Listed below are T cell receptor beta chains from one sample, sequenced in a study of blood T cells in healthy people across ages. TCRdb used MiXCR to reprocess the 5' RACE reads, holding one entry per CDR3 protein. Of 550,000 to 600,000 distinct CDR3 sequences listed, around 48% are singletons. The specimen sequenced was blood. The origin of the receptors is a man at least 80 years old in good health. CDR3s include the opening cysteine and the closing phenylalanine or tryptophan. The D gene is left open where the match is weak. Where a row states a size, it is once, few, many or the class of an expanded clone; other rows omit it.

TRBD2 TRBJ2-7 few TRBV29-1 CSVEDSAGDYEQYF TGCAGCGTTGAAGATAGTGCGGGAGACTACGAGCAGTACTTC
. TRBJ2-1 . TRBV6-5 CASSDKGGSNEQFF TGTGCCAGCAGTGACAAGGGGGGATCCAATGAGCAGTTCTTC
TRBD2 TRBJ2-2 . TRBV9 CASSPGGVTGELFF TGTGCCAGCAGCCCCGGGGGGGTTACCGGGGAGCTGTTTTTT
. TRBJ1-6 . TRBV11-2 CASSTRTDNSPLHF TGTGCCAGCAGCACCCGGACGGATAATTCACCCCTCCACTTT
. TRBJ1-2 few TRBV7-3 CASSQDISYGYTF TGTGCCAGCAGCCAAGACATTTCCTATGGCTACACCTTC
TRBD2 TRBJ2-7 many TRBV6-6 CASSLGLAGNTKQYF TGTGCCAGCAGCCTTGGACTAGCGGGAAATACCAAGCAGTACTTC
. TRBJ2-1 many TRBV6-5 CASSPNSYEQFF TGTGCCAGCAGTCCAAATTCCTATGAGCAGTTCTTC
TRBD1 TRBJ2-1 . TRBV20-1 CSARGGQGLSYNEQFF TGCAGTGCTAGAGGGGGACAGGGCCTCTCCTACAATGAGCAGTTCTTC
. TRBJ1-1 . TRBV29-1 CSISQVMNTEAFF TGCAGCATATCTCAGGTTATGAACACTGAAGCTTTCTTT
TRBD2 TRBJ2-5 . TRBV7-9 CASSLGLAGAMYQETQYF TGTGCCAGCAGCTTAGGGCTAGCGGGGGCGATGTACCAAGAGACCCAGTACTTC
. TRBJ1-6 . TRBV7-2 CASSLSESSYNSPLHF TGTGCCAGCAGCTTAAGCGAGAGCTCCTATAATTCACCCCTCCACTTT
. TRBJ2-6 . TRBV7-2 CASSFSWSGANVLTF TGTGCCAGCAGCTTCTCCTGGTCTGGGGCCAACGTCCTGACTTTC
TRBD1 TRBJ2-7 few TRBV20-1 CSARAPGTGDEQYF TGCAGTGCTAGAGCTCCCGGGACAGGGGACGAGCAGTACTTC
. TRBJ1-2 . TRBV4-3 CASSQDPWSYGYTF TGCGCCAGCAGCCAAGACCCGTGGAGCTATGGCTACACCTTC
. TRBJ2-6 . TRBV4-1 CASSRIQGSGANVLTF TGCGCCAGCAGCCGCATCCAGGGCTCTGGGGCCAACGTCCTGACTTTC
TRBD1 TRBJ1-2 . TRBV20-1 CSARDHQRGPYGYTF TGCAGTGCTAGGGACCATCAAAGGGGGCCCTATGGCTACACCTTC
TRBD1 TRBJ2-5 many TRBV11-2 CASRDPGQPQETQYF TGTGCCAGCAGAGACCCGGGACAGCCTCAAGAGACCCAGTACTTC
TRBD2 TRBJ2-5 . TRBV27 CASSYRSNSGGQETQYF TGTGCCAGCAGTTATAGGTCGAATAGCGGGGGCCAAGAGACCCAGTACTTC
. TRBJ1-5 . TRBV20-1 CSASPGNNQPQHF TGCAGTGCTAGTCCGGGGAACAATCAGCCCCAGCATTTT
TRBD1 TRBJ1-4 . TRBV6-2/TRBV6-3 CASSSFRDRTTNEKLFF TGTGCCAGCAGTTCTTTCCGGGACAGGACAACTAATGAAAAACTGTTTTTT
TRBD1 TRBJ2-2 once TRBV20-1 CSASRQGTGELFF TGCAGTGCCAGCCGACAGGGGACCGGGGAGCTGTTTTTT
. TRBJ2-5 . TRBV12-3/TRBV12-4 CASHWYNLGASQYNEQYF TGTGCCAGCCACTGGTACAACTTAGGGGCTAGCCAATACAATGAGCAGTACTTC
TRBD2 TRBJ2-1 few TRBV6-2/TRBV6-3 CASSRLAGWEIYEQFF TGTGCCAGCAGTAGACTAGCAGGGTGGGAGATATATGAGCAGTTCTTC
. TRBJ1-1 . TRBV7-9 CASSQFGSTEAFF TGTGCCAGCAGCCAATTCGGGAGCACTGAAGCTTTCTTT
TRBD2 TRBJ2-7 . TRBV5-6 CASTPTRLAGRGYEQYF TGTGCCAGCACGCCGACTAGACTAGCGGGCAGGGGCTACGAGCAGTACTTC
. TRBJ2-3 . TRBV5-1 CASNRDGTDTQYF TGCGCCAGCAACAGGGATGGCACAGATACGCAGTATTTT